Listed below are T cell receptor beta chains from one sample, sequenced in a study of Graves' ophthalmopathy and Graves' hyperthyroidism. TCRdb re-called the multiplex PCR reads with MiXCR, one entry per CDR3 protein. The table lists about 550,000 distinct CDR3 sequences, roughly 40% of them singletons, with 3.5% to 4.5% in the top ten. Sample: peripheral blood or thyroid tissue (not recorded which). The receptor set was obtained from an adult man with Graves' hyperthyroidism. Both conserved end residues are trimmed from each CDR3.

ASSYSGTGNGYT	12	TRBV6-6
ASSFRDNSGYT	11	TRBV7-8
ASSLGADRPHEQY	13	TRBV28
ASSGRTSVYNEQF	13	TRBV7-9
ASSRKIGSGEKLF	13	TRBV7-2
ASSLGQGVWDTQY	13	TRBV5-1
ASSSSGTDRPYEQY	14	TRBV28
ASSDEETYSNQPQH	14	TRBV2
ASSQDQSTGELF	12	TRBV12-3/TRBV12-4
ASSLAGTSGDLYEQY	15	TRBV5-4
ASSQETTVNTEAF	13	TRBV4-1
SGDPGTGGHEQY	12	TRBV20-1
ASSVEDGGGYT	11	TRBV9
ASSLVRQYQQPQH	13	TRBV7-8
ASSINGGNLAEKLF	14	TRBV19
ASSIRGQGAEEQY	13	TRBV19
AISFGREDRLF	11	TRBV10-3
AITGTGPYNSPLH	13	TRBV10-3
ASSLNHGVGANVLT	14	TRBV7-3
ASGLGQPQPQH	11	TRBV12-5
ARAFGQGNQPQH	12	TRBV25-1
AIRDAGAYEQY	11	TRBV10-3
ASSRGLANYKGETQY	15	TRBV6-1
ASSRGTSGEQY	11	TRBV12-3/TRBV12-4
ASGRQGSTGELF	12	TRBV24-1
ASRVGGGWNTEAF	13	TRBV5-4
ASSLAVASGRSYEQY	15	TRBV7-9